Shown below are 27 T cell receptor beta chains from a single sample sequenced in a study of blood T cell repertoires in COVID-19 (TCRdb year 2020). Library prep was done by the immunoSEQ multiplex PCR assay. The source is immuneACCESS, and TCRdb retained only in-frame sequences with V and J called. Part of the clones is not carried over; for the studies checked, unresolved V genes explain less than half of this, and the remainder is unexplained. The sample includes roughly 300,000 clones, with roughly 91% observed a single time. The ten largest clones capture about 2.3% of the sample. Sequenced sample: PBMCs or T cells enriched from blood (not recorded which). The receptors come from a woman aged 40-49 years with acute COVID-19.

The chain carries TRBV2 and TRBJ2-2; perhaps TRBD1 as D (5 bases). Germline CDR1 SNHLY, CDR2 FYNNEI. The length of the CDR3 is 13 residues. Trimming removed 8 bases from V and 6 bases from J, with 13 bases in between. This chain's CDR3 is CASLPRAAGELFF. The CDR3, as DNA: TGTGCCAGCCTCCCCAGGGCAGCCGGGGAGCTGTTTTTT.

V is TRBV11-2 and J is TRBJ2-1; 10 bases are a match to TRBD2. J lost 4 bases, V lost 4 bases, and 4 bases had no gene match. Germline loops: CDR1 SGHAT, CDR2 FQNNGV. The CDR3 covers 15 residues. DNA for the CDR3: TGTGCCAGCAGCTCGGGACTAGCGCGTTACAATGAGCAGTTCTTC. Translated, it gives CASSSGLARYNEQFF.

The chain combines TRBV27 with TRBJ2-6; D is perhaps TRBD1 (5 bases). The germline V gene has CDR1 MNHEY and CDR2 SMNVEV (reference sequence). The CDR3 is 15 amino acids. The V and J ends lost 5 bases and 1 base respectively, with 9 bases between them. The CDR3 region is CASSMTASGANVLTF. CDR3 nucleotide sequence: TGTGCCAGCAGTATGACAGCTTCTGGGGCCAACGTCCTGACTTTC.

CDR3 residues: CASGEGGRYEKLFF. The CDR3, as DNA: TGTGCCAGCGGCGAGGGAGGTCGGTACGAAAAACTGTTTTTT. The chain uses TRBV7-2 and TRBJ1-4; unclear D gene. V was cut by 8 bases and J by 8 bases, with 18 bases left in between. The length of the CDR3 is 14 residues. Germline V gene data show CDR1 as SGHTA and CDR2 as FQGNSA.

The rearrangement joins TRBV25-1 to TRBJ2-3, with D perhaps TRBD2 (6 bases). Between the trimmed V and J ends, which lost 4 bases and 1 base, there was a span of 12 bases. CDR3 length: 15 residues. The germline gives CDR1 MGHDK, CDR2 SYGVNS. The CDR3 reads CASSVGTGRTDTQYF. The CDR3, as DNA: TGTGCCAGCAGTGTCGGGACTGGGCGCACAGATACGCAGTATTTT.

This chain links TRBV14 with TRBJ2-5, with 9 bases lining up with TRBD2. Germline CDR1 reads SGHDN; CDR2 reads FVKESK. The CDR3 totals 13 residues. V trimming: 4 bases; J trimming: 5 bases; junction bases outside the gene matches: 2. CDR3 in amino acids: CASSPSGAETQYF. CDR3 sequence (DNA): TGTGCCAGCAGCCCTAGCGGGGCGGAGACCCAGTACTTC. The full variable domain, with the rest looked up from reference TRBV14 and TRBJ2-5, is EAGVTQFPSHSVIEKGQTVTLRCDPISGHDNLYWYRRVMGKEIKFLLHFVKESKQDESGMPNNRFLAERTGGTYSTLKVQPAELEDSGVYFCASSPSGAETQYFGPGTRLLVL.

This clone was picked up one time. The chain couples TRBV28 to TRBJ1-5; D is unresolved. CDR3 length: 16 amino acids. Trimming shortened V by 5 bases and J by 3 bases, and 17 bases separated the two germline ends. Germline V lookup: CDR1 MDHEN, CDR2 SYDVKM. Here the CDR3 DNA reads TGTGCCAGCAGTCCCAGCGGACGGACGGACAATCAGCCCCAGCATTTT. Amino acid sequence: CASSPSGRTDNQPQHF.

For the CDR3, the DNA is TGTGCCAGCAGCGCGAGGCCTGGGGGAGGAAGTGAAAAACTGTTTTTT. Its protein product is CASSARPGGGSEKLFF. The rearrangement uses TRBV9 and TRBJ1-4; TRBD1 is a possible D gene (5 bases). The CDR3 loop spans 16 amino acids. Trimming pared 3 bases from V and 7 bases from J, leaving 19 bases between. Germline lookup yields CDR1 SGDLS and CDR2 YYNGEE.

The V and J genes are TRBV3-1 (or the pseudogene TRBV3-2) and TRBJ2-1; 7 bases are shared with TRBD2. The germline CDR1 and CDR2 sequences are LGHDT and YNNKEL (reference sequence). The CDR3 spans 16 residues. Unmatched junction bases numbered 4, after V lost 1 base and J lost 1 base. Here the CDR3 DNA reads TGTGCCAGCAGCCAAGGGGGGGGGTTATCCTACAATGAGCAGTTCTTC. Amino acid sequence: CASSQGGGLSYNEQFF.

The chain employs TRBV3-1 (or the pseudogene TRBV3-2) and TRBJ2-6; no clear D. Germline loops: CDR1 LGHDT, CDR2 YNNKEL (reference sequence). This CDR3 region has 18 residues. Trimming took off 3 bases at V and 0 bases at J, with 15 bases between the two ends. DNA for the CDR3: TGTGCCAGCAGCCAGTTTTACACAGCCAGCTCTGGGGCCAACGTCCTGACTTTC. This gives the protein CASSQFYTASSGANVLTF.

The chain recombines TRBV28 with TRBJ2-5; possibly TRBD1 for D (6 bases). Per the germline V gene, CDR1 is MDHEN and CDR2 is SYDVKM. Trimming removed 10 bases from V and 2 bases from J, with 11 bases in between. The CDR3 sequence is 12 residues long. The CDR3 here is CATNQGQETQYF. DNA for the CDR3: TGTGCCACCAACCAGGGGCAAGAGACCCAGTACTTC.

The chain links TRBV10-3 to TRBJ2-7, with D possibly matching TRBD2 (5 bases). Trimming stripped 2 bases from V and 0 bases from J, with 5 bases between. Germline V gene sequence: CDR1 ENHRY, CDR2 SYGVKD. The CDR3 has 13 residues. The CDR3 is CAISEGSSYEQYF. CDR3 coding DNA: TGTGCCATCAGTGAGGGGAGCTCCTACGAGCAGTACTTC.

V usage is TRBV2 and J usage is TRBJ2-1; TRBD2 aligns across 7 bases. The CDR3 contains 14 residues. Germline loops: CDR1 SNHLY, CDR2 FYNNEI. Trimming removed 4 bases from V and 2 bases from J; junction bases left unmatched: 2. CDR3: CASSVGGAYNEQFF. The CDR3 DNA sequence: TGTGCCAGCAGTGTGGGAGGGGCCTACAATGAGCAGTTCTTC.

On this clone: Other DNA variants within this sample encode the same CDR3. The V and J genes are TRBV28 and TRBJ1-3; D uncertain. The length of the CDR3 is 14 residues. Germline CDR1 reads MDHEN; CDR2 reads SYDVKM. V gave up 3 bases and J gave up 0 bases, with 6 bases separating them. CDR3 sequence reads: CASSFASSGNTIYF. In nucleotides, the CDR3 is TGTGCCAGCAGTTTTGCCAGCTCTGGAAACACCATATATTTT.

The rearrangement joins TRBV15 to TRBJ1-6; D remains unclear. Germline CDR1 reads LNHNV; CDR2 reads YYDKDF (reference sequence). The CDR3 totals 14 residues. Trimming took 0 bases from V and 4 from J, leaving 4 bases between them. CDR3: CATSRDSYNSPLHF. For the CDR3, the DNA is TGTGCCACCAGCAGAGACAGTTATAATTCACCCCTCCACTTT.

The CDR3 is CATNSRGKTDTQYF. CDR3 sequence (DNA): TGTGCCACCAATTCCAGGGGGAAAACAGATACGCAGTATTTT. The V call is TRBV19, the J call TRBJ2-3; 7 positions agree with TRBD1. Germline-derived CDR1 and CDR2 are LNHDA and SQIVND (reference sequence). V shed 10 bases and J 3 bases; nucleotides not matched to a gene: 10. This CDR3 is built from 14 residues. Combining the CDR3 with reference TRBV19 and TRBJ2-3 gives the whole variable domain DGGITQSPKYLFRKEGQNVTLSCEQNLNHDAMYWYRQDPGQGLRLIYYSQIVNDFQKGDIAEGYSVSREKKESFPLTVTSAQKNPTAFYLCATNSRGKTDTQYFGPGTRLTVL.

This chain joins TRBV7-2 and TRBJ2-3; no definite D call. The ends were cut back, 1 base at V and 2 bases at J, with 13 bases in the middle. The CDR3 extends over 16 amino acids. CDR1 and CDR2 (germline): SGHTA, FQGNSA. The CDR3 bases are TGTGCCAGCAGCTTAGGTGGGTTGAGGCACACAGATACGCAGTATTTT. Translation: CASSLGGLRHTDTQYF.

The chain recombines TRBV7-3 with TRBJ2-5; D is uncertain. The germline V gene encodes CDR1 SGHTA and CDR2 FQGTGA. The V end lost 5 bases, the J end lost 4 bases, and 17 bases lay between the germline ends. This CDR3 comprises 15 residues. The CDR3 protein is CASSPSLQRIETQYF. CDR3 coding DNA: TGTGCCAGCAGCCCCTCCCTCCAGCGAATAGAGACCCAGTACTTC.

V is TRBV27 and J is TRBJ1-1; 7 bases line up with TRBD1. Germline lookup yields CDR1 MNHEY and CDR2 SMNVEV (reference sequence). The CDR3 is 13 residues long. J was trimmed by 6 bases and V by 11 bases; bases with no gene match: 12. In nucleotides, the CDR3 is TGTGCCTCCGGGCAGGGGGAAAGATCTGAAGCTTTCTTT. This encodes CASGQGERSEAFF.

V is TRBV7-3 and J is TRBJ2-2, with D maybe TRBD1 (5 bases). CDR1 SGHTA and CDR2 FQGTGA come from the germline V gene. The V gene lost 4 bases and the J gene lost 1 base, with 7 bases spanning the gap. The CDR3 extends over 14 amino acids. CDR3 nucleotide sequence: TGTGCCAGCAGCTCCGGACAGAACACCGGGGAGCTGTTTTTT. Residues: CASSSGQNTGELFF.

This chain joins TRBV29-1 and TRBJ2-7; D is uncertain. The V gene lost 2 bases and the J gene lost 4 bases, with 12 bases spanning the gap. The CDR3 spans 13 residues. Germline CDR1 reads SQVTM; CDR2 reads ANQGSEA. The CDR3 DNA reads as TGCAGCGTTGAATCCCATGAAGCTTACGAGCAGTACTTC. Protein: CSVESHEAYEQYF.

The chain employs TRBV28 and TRBJ1-2; D not certain. The CDR3 length is 13 residues. V dropped 3 bases and J dropped 8 bases, with 13 bases sitting between them. From germline, CDR1 is MDHEN and CDR2 SYDVKM. The CDR3 loop reads CASSLIPKSGYTF. CDR3 bases: TGTGCCAGCAGTTTGATCCCGAAGAGCGGCTACACCTTC.

The V gene is TRBV10-3, the J gene TRBJ2-7, with a tentative D call TRBD2 (5 bases). Germline values: CDR1 ENHRY, CDR2 SYGVKD. V was shortened by 8 bases and J by 2 bases, with 16 bases between the two germline ends. The CDR3 contains 14 residues. CDR3 sequence (DNA): TGTGCCATCTCCAGCGGCGTGAGTGCCTACGAGCAGTACTTC. Protein: CAISSGVSAYEQYF.

The V gene is TRBV7-6, the J gene TRBJ2-3; tentative D call: TRBD2 (5 bases). This CDR3 is built from 15 residues. From germline, CDR1 is SGHVS and CDR2 FNYEAQ. The germline V and J ends were trimmed by 1 base and 6 bases, with 14 bases remaining between them. This CDR3 reads CASSLGPIASDTQYF. As DNA, the CDR3 is TGTGCCAGCAGCTTAGGGCCGATAGCGAGCGATACGCAGTATTTT.

In this sample, this clone turned up a few times. The V call is TRBV6-5, the J call TRBJ2-7; 7 bases agree with TRBD1. Trimming removed 6 bases from V and 2 bases from J; junction bases left unmatched: 7. There are 14 residues in the CDR3. Per the germline V gene, CDR1 is MNHEY and CDR2 is SVGAGI. CDR3 amino acids: CASRKGTAAYEQYF. The DNA for the CDR3 is TGTGCCAGCAGGAAGGGGACAGCGGCCTACGAGCAGTACTTC.

This chain links TRBV5-6 with TRBJ1-2; D not resolved. CDR3 length: 15 amino acids. Germline CDR1 is SGHDT and CDR2 is YYEEEE. Trimming stripped 3 bases from V and 8 bases from J, with 20 bases between. In nucleotides, the CDR3 is TGTGCCAGCAGCTCCACCATAGATCCTTTCGAAGGCTACACCTTC. It specifies CASSSTIDPFEGYTF.

J is TRBJ1-4 and V is TRBV5-1; TRBD1 might be the D (5 bases). Germline CDR1 and CDR2: SGHRS and YFSETQ. The length of the CDR3 is 14 residues. Trimming stripped 3 bases from V and 6 bases from J, with 12 bases between. The CDR3 nucleotides are TGCGCCAGCAGCTCAGGGTCTAAGGATGAAAAACTGTTTTTT. Residues: CASSSGSKDEKLFF.